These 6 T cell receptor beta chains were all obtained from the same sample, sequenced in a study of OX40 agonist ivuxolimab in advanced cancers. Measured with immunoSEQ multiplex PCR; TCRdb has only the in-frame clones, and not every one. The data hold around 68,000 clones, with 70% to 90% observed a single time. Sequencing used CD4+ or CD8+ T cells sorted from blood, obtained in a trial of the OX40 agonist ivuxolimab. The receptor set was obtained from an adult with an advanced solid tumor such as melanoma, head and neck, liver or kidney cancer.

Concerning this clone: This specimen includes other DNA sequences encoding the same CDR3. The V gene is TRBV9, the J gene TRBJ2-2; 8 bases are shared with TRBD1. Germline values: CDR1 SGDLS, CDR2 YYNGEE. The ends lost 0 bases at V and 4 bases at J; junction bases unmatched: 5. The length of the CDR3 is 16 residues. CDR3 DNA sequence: TGTGCCAGCAGCGTAGCCGGACAGGGAGGCACCGGGGAGCTGTTTTTT. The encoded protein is CASSVAGQGGTGELFF.

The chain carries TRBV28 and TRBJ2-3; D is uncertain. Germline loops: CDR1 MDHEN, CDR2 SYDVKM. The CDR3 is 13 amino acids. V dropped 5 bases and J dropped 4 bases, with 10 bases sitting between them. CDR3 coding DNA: TGTGCCAGCAGTCCTCGCCAGGCAGATACGCAGTATTTT. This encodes CASSPRQADTQYF.

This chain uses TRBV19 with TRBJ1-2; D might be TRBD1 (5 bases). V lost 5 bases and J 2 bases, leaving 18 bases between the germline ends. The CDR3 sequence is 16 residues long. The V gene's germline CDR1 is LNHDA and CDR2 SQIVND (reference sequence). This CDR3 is CASSPGTVHFNYGYTF. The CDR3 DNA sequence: TGTGCCAGTAGTCCAGGGACCGTCCATTTCAACTATGGCTACACCTTC.

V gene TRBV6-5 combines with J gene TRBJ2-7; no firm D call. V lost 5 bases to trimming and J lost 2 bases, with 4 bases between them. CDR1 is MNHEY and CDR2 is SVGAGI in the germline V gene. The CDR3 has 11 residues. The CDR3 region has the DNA TGTGCCAGCAGTAGTACCTACGAGCAGTACTTC. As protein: CASSSTYEQYF.

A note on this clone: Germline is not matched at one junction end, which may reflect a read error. DNA for the CDR3: TGTGCCAGTAGTATAGATAGGGAGACAGGTACGCAGTATTTT. Residues: CASSIDRETGTQYF. The chain couples TRBV19 to TRBJ2-3; TRBD1 might be the D (6 bases). Germline-derived CDR1 and CDR2 are LNHDA and SQIVND (reference sequence). The CDR3 length is 14 residues. The full variable domain, in which reference TRBV19 and TRBJ2-3 provide the parts outside the CDR3, is DGGITQSPKYLFRKEGQNVTLSCEQNLNHDAMYWYRQDPGQGLRLIYYSQIVNDFQKGDIAEGYSVSREKKESFPLTVTSAQKNPTAFYLCASSIDRETGTQYFGPGTRLTVL.

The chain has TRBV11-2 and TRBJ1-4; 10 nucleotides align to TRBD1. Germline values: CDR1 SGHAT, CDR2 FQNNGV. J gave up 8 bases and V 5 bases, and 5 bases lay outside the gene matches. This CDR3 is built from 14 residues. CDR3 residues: CASSRGQGHEKLFF. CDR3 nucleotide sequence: TGTGCCAGCAGCAGGGGACAGGGGCACGAAAAACTGTTTTTT.